The 21 T cell receptor beta chains below come from one sample, sequenced in a study of cytomegalovirus exposure and HLA in healthy donors (dated by TCRdb to 2017 to 2019). Preparation of the library involved the immunoSEQ multiplex PCR assay. A mixture of 60 forward primers for TCR Vbeta segments and 13 reverse primers for TCR Jbeta segments was used in the multiplex PCR. Here the immuneACCESS table is served through TCRdb, limited to in-frame sequences with V and J called. Missing clones are a known gap in these copies; in checked studies unresolved V genes cover under half, and the rest lacks a known reason. This sample's table has entries for about 210,000 clones. In total, the top ten clones hold roughly 0.98% of the sample. Sample: PBMCs. These TCRs come from a woman aged 30 to 39 in good health and CMV-seropositive.

This chain uses TRBV27 with TRBJ2-1; TRBD1 is a possible D gene (5 bases). CDR3 length: 13 amino acids. CDR1 MNHEY and CDR2 SMNVEV come from the germline V gene (reference sequence). Trimming shortened V by 5 bases and J by 4 bases, and 9 bases separated the two germline ends. CDR3 in DNA: TGTGCCAGCAGTACATCAGGGTACAATGAGCAGTTCTTC. Its translation: CASSTSGYNEQFF.

The chain employs TRBV27 and TRBJ2-3; D is uncertain. This CDR3 has 17 residues. CDR1 and CDR2 from the germline V gene are MNHEY and SMNVEV (reference sequence). V lost 7 bases and J lost 6, with 26 bases in between. DNA for the CDR3: TGTGCCAGCACCCCGAGCCCCCCGCGGTTAGCAACTGATACGCAGTATTTT. Amino acid sequence: CASTPSPPRLATDTQYF.

The genes are TRBV19 and TRBJ1-2; 10 nucleotides match TRBD1. From germline, CDR1 is LNHDA and CDR2 SQIVND (reference sequence). This CDR3 has 17 amino acids. After removal of 4 bases from V and 4 bases from J, the junction contained 12 bases not matched to a gene. CDR3 nucleotide sequence: TGTGCCAGTAGTACCCGCTTGGGGACAGGGGTCCTCTATGGCTACACCTTC. It is translated as CASSTRLGTGVLYGYTF.

The V gene is TRBV27, the J gene TRBJ1-2; 7 bases agree with TRBD1. Per germline, CDR1 MNHEY and CDR2 SMNVEV (reference sequence). After removal of 5 bases from V and 4 bases from J, the junction contained 13 bases not matched to a gene. CDR3 length: 16 residues. Written as DNA, the CDR3 is TGTGCCAGCAGTCCCCACCGAGGACAGGCCTTCTATGGCTACACCTTC. Protein: CASSPHRGQAFYGYTF.

The genes are TRBV7-2 and TRBJ2-1; 10 bases agree with TRBD2. The CDR3 runs 18 residues. Germline CDR1 reads SGHTA; CDR2 reads FQGNSA. Trimming at V came to 5 bases and at J to 3 bases, leaving 13 bases not matched to a gene. In nucleotides, the CDR3 is TGTGCCAGCAGCCTTCCCCGGACTAGCGGACAAAACTACAATGAGCAGTTCTTC. As protein: CASSLPRTSGQNYNEQFF.

J is TRBJ1-1 and V is TRBV2; D gene unclear. Deletions cut 7 bases from V and 0 bases from J, with 6 bases between. The CDR3 is made up of 12 amino acids. Germline CDR1 is SNHLY and CDR2 is FYNNEI. The CDR3 sequence: CASTELNTEAFF. In DNA, the CDR3 is TGTGCCAGCACGGAGTTGAACACTGAAGCTTTCTTT.

This chain joins TRBV28 and TRBJ1-2; no clear D gene. This CDR3 contains 12 residues. From germline, CDR1 is MDHEN and CDR2 SYDVKM. V was cut by 6 bases and J by 8 bases, with 13 bases left in between. The CDR3 region is CASSPGIPGYTF. Here the CDR3 DNA reads TGTGCCAGCAGCCCCGGGATCCCCGGCTACACCTTC.

V is TRBV28 and J is TRBJ1-1; D unclear. The V gene lost 6 bases and the J gene lost 10 bases, with 15 bases spanning the gap. CDR3 size: 12 residues. CDR1 is MDHEN and CDR2 is SYDVKM in the germline V gene. The DNA of the CDR3 is TGTGCCAGCAGCTTTGGGCAGGTAGGAGCTTTCTTT. This translates into CASSFGQVGAFF. Complete variable domain (other parts from reference TRBV28 and TRBJ1-1): DVKVTQSSRYLVKRTGEKVFLECVQDMDHENMFWYRQDPGLGLRLIYFSYDVKMKEKGDIPEGYSVSREKKERFSLILESASTNQTSMYLCASSFGQVGAFFGQGTRLTVV.

The chain is built from TRBV7-6 and TRBJ2-5; 8 positions match TRBD1. The germline V gene has CDR1 SGHVS and CDR2 FNYEAQ. The CDR3 is made up of 13 amino acids. V was pared by 4 bases and J by 4 bases, with 2 bases of the junction left unmatched. Here the CDR3 DNA reads TGTGCCAGCAGCTCAGGGGGCTCAGAGACCCAGTACTTC. This translates into CASSSGGSETQYF.

Comments on this clone: The missing conserved phenylalanine or tryptophan at the end of this CDR3 makes a read error likely. No DNA is shown, since the ends of the CDR3 on it are uncertain; the CDR3 is the one TCRdb lists. The V gene is TRBV21-1, the J gene TRBJ1-2. TRBV21-1 is a pseudogene. Counting both end residues, the CDR3 totals 10 amino acids. Here the CDR3 reads CASSSRGGGR.

The chain has TRBV25-1 and TRBJ1-2, with TRBD1 matching 7 bases. Germline loops: CDR1 MGHDK, CDR2 SYGVNS. The J segment lost 2 bases and the V segment lost 5 bases, leaving 14 bases of the junction unmatched. CDR3 length: 17 residues. CDR3 DNA sequence: TGTGCCAGCAGTTTCGGGACAGACCGACCCCCAAACTATGGCTACACCTTC. Its protein product is CASSFGTDRPPNYGYTF.

The chain recombines TRBV18 with TRBJ1-6; the D gene is possibly TRBD1 (5 bases). Germline CDR1 is KGHSH and CDR2 is LQKENI. This CDR3 comprises 15 residues. V was shortened by 3 bases and J by 7 bases, with 13 bases between the two germline ends. CDR3 sequence reads: CASSPWEGKNSPLHF. CDR3 coding DNA: TGTGCCAGCTCACCGTGGGAGGGGAAAAATTCACCCCTCCACTTT.

This CDR3 reads CASKGQVNQPQHF. DNA of the CDR3: TGTGCCAGCAAAGGACAAGTCAATCAGCCCCAGCATTTT. The genes are TRBV2 and TRBJ1-5, with D possibly TRBD1 on 5 matching bases. The CDR3 sequence is 13 residues long. V dropped 7 bases and J dropped 3 bases, with 10 bases sitting between them. CDR1 is SNHLY and CDR2 is FYNNEI in the germline V gene.

The V and J genes are TRBV28 and TRBJ2-1; weak D call: TRBD1 (5 bases). Germline loops: CDR1 MDHEN, CDR2 SYDVKM. The CDR3 runs to 12 residues. V was shortened by 11 bases and J by 1 base, with 9 bases between the two germline ends. The chain's CDR3 is CAVTGSYNEQFF. CDR3 in DNA: TGTGCCGTTACAGGATCCTACAATGAGCAGTTCTTC.

The chain couples TRBV6-5 to TRBJ1-6, with 7 bases identical to TRBD1. Germline CDR1 MNHEY, CDR2 SVGAGI. Trimming cost V 2 bases and J 10 bases; bases outside gene matches: 5. This CDR3 comprises 14 residues. The DNA for the CDR3 is TGTGCCAGCAGTTACACTACAGGGGACTCACCCCTCCACTTT. Translation gives CASSYTTGDSPLHF.

The chain couples TRBV18 to TRBJ1-5, with D tentatively TRBD1 (5 bases). The CDR3 consists of 14 residues. V dropped 6 bases and J dropped 5 bases, with 14 bases sitting between them. The germline CDR1 and CDR2 sequences are KGHSH and LQKENI. CDR3: CASSRGDGYQPQHF. CDR3 bases: TGTGCCAGCTCTCGGGGGGATGGCTATCAGCCCCAGCATTTT. The full variable domain, in which reference TRBV18 and TRBJ1-5 provide the parts outside the CDR3, is NAGVMQNPRHLVRRRGQEARLRCSPMKGHSHVYWYRQLPEEGLKFMVYLQKENIIDESGMPKERFSAEFPKEGPSILRIQQVVRGDSAAYFCASSRGDGYQPQHFGDGTRLSIL.

The V and J genes are TRBV10-3 and TRBJ1-3; 8 nucleotides match TRBD1. Trimming removed 3 bases from V and 0 bases from J; junction bases left unmatched: 1. Germline V gives CDR1 ENHRY, CDR2 SYGVKD. The CDR3 covers 15 residues. CDR3 DNA: TGTGCCATCAGTGACAGGGGGCTCTCTGGAAACACCATATATTTT. Its translation is CAISDRGLSGNTIYF.

Points on this clone: This CDR3 is also generated by other DNA sequences in the sample. J is TRBJ1-2 and V is TRBV10-3, with a weak D call TRBD1 (5 bases). CDR1 and CDR2 from the germline V gene are ENHRY and SYGVKD. The CDR3 contains 14 residues. Trimming cost V 0 bases and J 3 bases, with 8 bases left between them. This chain's CDR3 is CAISESRGDYGYTF. The CDR3 DNA sequence: TGTGCCATCAGTGAGTCTAGGGGCGACTATGGCTACACCTTC.

The chain is built from TRBV9 and TRBJ2-2; D is ambiguous. The CDR3 is 13 residues long. Germline V gene data show CDR1 as SGDLS and CDR2 as YYNGEE. V lost 1 base, J lost 5 bases, and 6 bases lay in between. This chain's CDR3 is CASSVLGTGELFF. The CDR3 DNA follows: TGTGCCAGCAGCGTACTCGGGACCGGGGAGCTGTTTTTT.

Remarks on this clone: This specimen includes other DNA sequences encoding the same CDR3. The chain employs TRBV2 and TRBJ1-3, with 8 nucleotides matching TRBD1. Unmatched junction bases numbered 4, after V lost 5 bases and J lost 4 bases. The CDR3 consists of 14 residues. The V gene's germline CDR1 is SNHLY and CDR2 FYNNEI. The CDR3 sequence is CASSSDRGGNTIYF. DNA for the CDR3: TGTGCCAGCAGTTCCGACAGGGGAGGAAACACCATATATTTT.

This chain connects TRBV6-6 to TRBJ2-7; 7 bases are a match to TRBD1. Germline V gene sequence: CDR1 MNHNY, CDR2 SVGAGI (reference sequence). The CDR3 is 15 amino acids. The V segment lost 7 bases and the J segment 3 bases; nucleotides outside the gene matches: 12. The chain's CDR3 is CASNPINGQDYEQYF. The DNA for the CDR3 is TGTGCCAGCAATCCAATAAACGGACAGGACTACGAGCAGTACTTC.